The rows below give T cell receptor beta chains drawn from one sample of a study of T cell changes during pregnancy in multiple sclerosis. Assay: immunoSEQ multiplex PCR; the TCRdb copy retains only in-frame clones and omits some. The data show 29,000 or so clones, around 89% seen once. Sequences were derived from CD8+ T cells from peripheral blood mononuclear cells, sampled after pregnancy. The receptors here all came from a female donor with multiple sclerosis, enrolled in a pregnancy study. Both conserved end residues are part of each CDR3. The order of the fields is J gene, V gene, D gene, CDR3 length, clone size, CDR3 protein, CDR3 DNA. The D gene is left open where the match is weak. Clone size is not always given. Where it is, it says once, few, many or a class for expanded clones.

TRBJ2-6 TRBV5-4 . 16 few CASSLQPMGGANVLTF TGTGCCAGCAGCTTGCAACCGATGGGCGGGGCCAACGTCCTGACTTTC
TRBJ2-7 TRBV4-3 . 13 . CASSQRQSYEQYF TGCGCCAGCAGCCAAAGACAGTCCTACGAGCAGTACTTC
TRBJ2-7 TRBV4-3 TRBD1 16 once CASSLLPGQGSYEQYF TGCGCCAGCAGCCTCCTTCCGGGACAGGGTAGCTACGAGCAGTACTTC
TRBJ2-3 TRBV19 TRBD2 15 . CASSPTSLETDTQYF TGTGCCAGTAGCCCGACTAGCTTAGAAACAGATACGCAGTATTTT
TRBJ2-1 TRBV27 . 12 . CASGVLHNEQFF TGTGCCAGCGGAGTTCTGCACAATGAGCAGTTCTTC
TRBJ1-5 TRBV27 . 14 . CASSLSGVSQPQHF TGTGCCAGCAGTTTATCAGGGGTTAGTCAGCCCCAGCATTTT
TRBJ1-1 TRBV11-2 TRBD1 15 . CASSLITQGDTEAFF TGTGCCAGCAGCTTGATTACCCAGGGGGACACTGAAGCTTTCTTT
TRBJ2-1 TRBV15 TRBD2 15 . CATSGLAPMYNEQFF TGTGCCACCAGCGGACTAGCCCCGATGTACAATGAGCAGTTCTTC
TRBJ2-1 TRBV27 . 14 . CASNRGGFYNEQFF TGTGCCAGCAATAGGGGGGGTTTCTACAATGAGCAGTTCTTC
TRBJ1-4 TRBV23-1 . 14 . CASSRAGNNEKLFF TGCGCCAGCAGTCGGGCAGGGAACAATGAAAAACTGTTTTTT
TRBJ2-1 TRBV7-9 . 13 . CASSGLGSNEQFF TGTGCCAGCAGCGGCTTGGGGAGCAATGAGCAGTTCTTC
TRBJ2-1 TRBV27 . 15 . CATRGTPNTYNEQFF TGTGCCACCCGAGGGACTCCGAACACCTACAATGAGCAGTTCTTC